This record concerns one T cell receptor beta chain sequence. Its cognate antigen is unknown. Germline lookup yields CDR1 SGHAT and CDR2 FQNNGV. The CDR3 covers 13 residues. With 5 bases removed from V and 7 bases from J, the gap between germline ends came to 14 bases. The data were taken from a study of OX40 agonist ivuxolimab in advanced cancers. Study details: Partial responses were achieved by three patients, of whom one had hepatocellular carcinoma and two had cutaneous melanoma. Study results and limitations: Expanded clones belonging to CD8+ T cells outnumbered, on average, those of CD4+. Among the nonresponders, some also had low normalized T-cell clonal expansion.

Patients who had autoimmune disease history or got systemic immunosuppression were left out. Here immunoSEQ multiplex PCR was the method, and the copy in TCRdb shows in-frame clones only, minus some. This table has more than 75,000 clones, about 89% appearing once. Sequences were derived from CD4+ or CD8+ T cells sorted from blood, sampled in a trial of the OX40 agonist ivuxolimab. The source of this sequence is an adult with an advanced solid tumor such as melanoma, head and neck, liver or kidney cancer. The chain joins TRBV11-2 to TRBJ2-5, with D uncertain. CDR3 DNA: TGTGCCAGCAGCCGAGGTGTTTCAACGACCCAGTACTTC. Translation gives CASSRGVSTTQYF. The complete variable domain, with remaining parts taken from reference TRBV11-2 and TRBJ2-5, reads EAGVAQSPRYKIIEKRQSVAFWCNPISGHATLYWYQQILGQGPKLLIQFQNNGVVDDSQLPKDRFSAERLKGVDSTLKIQPAKLEDSAVYLCASSRGVSTTQYFGPGTRLLVL.